The clone carrying this T cell receptor (beta chain) was counted only a few times. Time point here: persistent/refractory GD, antithyroid drugs over 5 years with positive TRAb. PBMC-derived RNA was used for the TCR library. The patients were drawn from one endocrinology department in Xi'an, China. With iRepertoire HTBI primers and Arm-PCR of CDR3 regions, TCR beta libraries were built. TCRdb itself ran the multiplex PCR reads through MiXCR, one entry per CDR3 protein. The data show 300,000 to 350,000 distinct CDR3 sequences, roughly a fifth seen once. This entry comes from a study of regulatory T cells in long-lasting Graves disease. Study background: The criterion for persistent Graves' disease was over 5 years of antithyroid drugs with positive TSH receptor antibodies.

This clonotype was sampled from a female donor with Graves disease. The material was peripheral blood mononuclear cells (PBMCs), obtained when the disease was refractory, from a patient treated with antithyroid drugs.

The CDR3 region is CASSQEGRGLNQPQHF. The DNA for the CDR3 is TGTGCCAGCAGCCAAGAAGGGAGGGGCTTGAATCAGCCCCAGCATTTT. The rearrangement uses TRBV3-1 and TRBJ1-5; D might be TRBD1 (5 bases). This CDR3 spans 16 amino acids. From germline, CDR1 is LGHDT and CDR2 YNNKEL (reference sequence). With 0 bases removed from V and 4 bases from J, the gap between germline ends came to 13 bases.